These 23 T cell receptor beta chains originate from one sample sequenced in a study. MiXCR, applied by TCRdb to the RT-PCR reads, yields one record per CDR3 protein. This sample has around 700,000 distinct CDR3 sequences; 12% to 15% occur once, and the top ten carry 3.6%. Sequenced: memory CD4+ T cells from blood. These receptors originate from a female donor in good health, serving as a healthy control.

The chain carries TRBV10-3 and TRBJ2-7, with TRBD1 identical over 7 bases. This CDR3 comprises 12 residues. J lost 4 bases, V lost 8 bases, and 5 bases had no gene match. The germline V gene has CDR1 ENHRY and CDR2 SYGVKD. The CDR3 loop is CAIGTVIYEQYF. CDR3 nucleotide sequence: TGTGCCATCGGGACAGTGATTTACGAGCAGTACTTC.

This clonotype showed up many times. The CDR3 is CSARTGPPSYEQYF. The CDR3 bases are TGCAGTGCTAGAACCGGGCCGCCTTCCTACGAGCAGTACTTC. The chain uses TRBV20-1 and TRBJ2-7; no reliable D call. Germline V CDR1 and CDR2: DFQATT, SNEGSKA (reference sequence). The CDR3 is 14 amino acids. With 2 bases removed from V and 1 base from J, the gap between germline ends came to 12 bases.

The chain uses TRBV7-2 and TRBJ2-4, with D possibly being TRBD2 (5 bases). V lost 5 bases, J lost 0 bases, and 5 bases lay in between. The CDR3 covers 13 residues. The germline V gene encodes CDR1 SGHTA and CDR2 FQGNSA. The CDR3 spells CASSGLAKNIQYF. The CDR3 nucleotides read TGTGCCAGCAGCGGACTAGCCAAAAACATTCAGTACTTC. Looking up the rest from reference TRBV7-2 and TRBJ2-4 gives the full variable domain: GAGVSQSPSNKVTEKGKDVELRCDPISGHTALYWYRQSLGQGLEFLIYFQGNSAPDKSGLPSDRFSAERTGGSVSTLTIQRTQQEDSAVYLCASSGLAKNIQYFGAGTRLSVL.

This clonotype was detected many times. The V and J genes are TRBV20-1 and TRBJ2-7; D may match TRBD1 or TRBD2 (5 bases each). CDR3 length: 15 amino acids. CDR1 is DFQATT, CDR2 SNEGSKA, per germline (reference sequence). V was clipped by 0 bases and J by 1 base, with 13 bases between them. For the CDR3, the DNA is TGCAGTGCTAGAGACAGGGTCTCGGGATCCTACGAGCAGTACTTC. It specifies CSARDRVSGSYEQYF.

This clonotype was recorded a few times. The chain carries TRBV20-1 and TRBJ2-7; D unclear. The germline V and J ends were trimmed by 3 bases and 2 bases, with 11 bases remaining between them. CDR3 size: 13 residues. Germline assignment: CDR1 DFQATT and CDR2 SNEGSKA (reference sequence). The CDR3 DNA follows: TGCAGTGCTAGTCGGGCAAATGCCTACGAGCAGTACTTC. Its translation is CSASRANAYEQYF.

The V gene is TRBV6-2 or TRBV6-3, the J gene TRBJ2-1; the D is unclear. Germline lookup yields CDR1 MNHEY and CDR2 SVGEGT. Trimming took 6 bases from V and 9 from J, leaving 21 bases between them. The CDR3 sequence is 15 residues long. The DNA of the CDR3 is TGTGCCAGCAGCGCCGCCCTGGTATGGGGTGGTGAGCAGTTCTTC. This sequence encodes CASSAALVWGGEQFF.

This clonotype was observed a few times. V is TRBV27 and J is TRBJ2-3, with no clear D. The V and J ends lost 3 bases and 6 bases respectively, with 10 bases between them. This CDR3 is built from 13 residues. Germline lookup yields CDR1 MNHEY and CDR2 SMNVEV (reference sequence). The chain's CDR3 is CASSFSLFDTQYF. The CDR3 DNA sequence: TGTGCCAGCAGTTTTAGTTTGTTCGATACGCAGTATTTT.

This clonotype was detected many times. The rearrangement uses TRBV4-2 and TRBJ1-6, with 9 bases identical to TRBD1. The V and J ends lost 8 bases and 7 bases, in that order; junction bases with no gene match: 9. Germline V gene sequence: CDR1 LGHNA, CDR2 YNFKEQ. The CDR3 contains 15 residues. The CDR3: CASSGQGSDNSPLHF. The CDR3 bases are TGTGCCAGCTCGGGACAGGGATCAGACAATTCACCCCTCCACTTT.

The CDR3 here is CASSPLPGAGQPQHF. The CDR3 DNA reads as TGTGCCAGCTCACCACTTCCAGGGGCGGGTCAGCCCCAGCATTTT. V is TRBV18 and J is TRBJ1-5; D possibly corresponds to TRBD1 (6 bases). The V gene lost 1 base and the J gene lost 6 bases, with 13 bases spanning the gap. CDR3 length: 15 residues. CDR1 and CDR2 (germline): KGHSH, LQKENI.

There are a few counts of this clonotype. This chain uses TRBV12-3 or TRBV12-4 with TRBJ2-6; D is perhaps TRBD1 (5 bases). The CDR3 is 17 amino acids. V lost 5 bases to trimming and J lost 0 bases, with 14 bases between them. For the CDR3, the DNA is TGTGCCAGCAGTCGAACAGGTAGCTTCTCTGGGGCCAACGTCCTGACTTTC. Protein: CASSRTGSFSGANVLTF.

This clonotype came up many times. This chain connects TRBV20-1 to TRBJ2-3; TRBD1 is a possible D gene (5 bases). The CDR3 is 12 amino acids. The V gene's germline CDR1 is DFQATT and CDR2 SNEGSKA (reference sequence). V lost 5 bases, J lost 3 bases, and 9 bases lay in between. This chain's CDR3 is CSAYRGTDTQYF. Written as DNA, the CDR3 is TGCAGTGCTTATAGGGGAACAGATACGCAGTATTTT.

The chain recombines TRBV5-1 with TRBJ2-4, with 9 bases matching TRBD2. The germline CDR1 and CDR2 sequences are SGHRS and YFSETQ. Trimming took 0 bases from V and 8 from J; bases not matched to a gene: 15. This CDR3 has 18 amino acids. CDR3: CASSLANGLAGRRDIQYF. For the CDR3, the DNA is TGCGCCAGCAGCTTGGCCAATGGGCTAGCGGGAAGGAGGGACATTCAGTACTTC.

This clonotype has only a few counts. V and J are TRBV20-1 and TRBJ2-5; TRBD2 matches 9 bases. The V and J ends lost 0 bases and 5 bases, in that order; junction bases with no gene match: 7. Germline loops: CDR1 DFQATT, CDR2 SNEGSKA (reference sequence). CDR3 length equals 15 residues. CDR3 DNA: TGCAGTGCTAGAGATACAACTAGCGGGTTGGAGACCCAGTACTTC. Encoded protein: CSARDTTSGLETQYF.

This clonotype was seen a handful of times. The chain employs TRBV3-1 and TRBJ2-1, with 12 bases matching TRBD2. This CDR3 is built from 17 residues. Germline assignment: CDR1 LGHDT and CDR2 YNNKEL (reference sequence). V lost 3 bases to trimming and J lost 0 bases; unmatched junction nucleotides: 3. CDR3 residues: CASSHASGGASYNEQFF. DNA for the CDR3: TGTGCCAGCAGCCACGCTAGCGGGGGGGCCTCCTACAATGAGCAGTTCTTC.

As regards this clonotype: This sequence may be a read error, since a much larger clone differs from it by one base. The missing conserved phenylalanine or tryptophan at the end of this CDR3 makes a read error likely. The rearrangement uses TRBV6-6 and TRBJ1-2, with a tentative D call TRBD1 (5 bases). From germline, CDR1 is MNHNY and CDR2 SVGAGI (reference sequence). There are 14 residues in the CDR3. Deletions cut 5 bases from V and 4 bases from J, with 14 bases between. The CDR3 spells CASSTSQGSYGYTL. The CDR3 bases are TGTGCCAGCAGTACAAGCCAGGGCAGCTATGGCTACACCTTA.

This clonotype was seen more than once but under ten times. The chain employs TRBV20-1 and TRBJ2-1; D gene ambiguous. Germline lookup yields CDR1 DFQATT and CDR2 SNEGSKA (reference sequence). This CDR3 comprises 13 residues. Trimming removed 0 bases from V and 4 bases from J, with 7 bases in between. The CDR3 nucleotides are TGCAGTGCTAGAGATATGGGTTACAATGAGCAGTTCTTC. Translated: CSARDMGYNEQFF.

The gene calls are TRBV6-6 and TRBJ2-5; D unresolved. CDR1 and CDR2 (germline): MNHNY, SVGAGI (reference sequence). CDR3 size: 13 residues. V was clipped by 6 bases and J by 2 bases, with 10 bases between them. This CDR3 is CASSQMVQETQYF. CDR3 coding DNA: TGTGCCAGCAGCCAGATGGTTCAAGAGACCCAGTACTTC.

V is TRBV18 and J is TRBJ2-2, with 9 bases lining up with TRBD1. After removal of 3 bases from V and 4 bases from J, the junction contained 6 bases not matched to a gene. Germline lookup yields CDR1 KGHSH and CDR2 LQKENI. The CDR3 runs to 16 residues. The CDR3, as DNA: TGTGCCAGCTCACCCCCGGGACAGGGCAGCACCGGGGAGCTGTTTTTT. Translated: CASSPPGQGSTGELFF.

V usage is TRBV7-2 and J usage is TRBJ1-4, with D possibly TRBD1 on 6 matching bases. This CDR3 is built from 15 residues. Trimming shortened V by 8 bases and J by 7 bases, and 20 bases separated the two germline ends. Germline loops: CDR1 SGHTA, CDR2 FQGNSA. This chain's CDR3 is CASAPGGHRTEKLFF. The CDR3 DNA reads as TGTGCCAGCGCCCCGGGGGGGCATCGTACTGAAAAACTGTTTTTT.

This clonotype was counted between two and nine times. The gene calls are TRBV7-2 and TRBJ1-1; possibly TRBD1 for D (5 bases). CDR1 is SGHTA and CDR2 is FQGNSA in the germline V gene. The CDR3 length is 13 residues. V lost 6 bases to trimming and J lost 5 bases, with 13 bases between them. The CDR3 loop reads CASRPGMGTEAFF. The DNA for the CDR3 is TGTGCCAGCAGACCAGGGATGGGGACTGAAGCTTTCTTT.

This sequence joins TRBV5-4 and TRBJ2-6; 8 bases match TRBD1. The CDR3 covers 17 residues. The germline CDR1 and CDR2 sequences are SGHNT and YYREEE (reference sequence). With V trimmed by 4 bases and J by 5 bases, 11 bases remained unmatched. DNA of the CDR3: TGTGCCAGCAGCCGCGGACAGGGCTCGTCTAGGGCCAACGTCCTGACTTTC. Protein: CASSRGQGSSRANVLTF. Complete variable domain (other parts from reference TRBV5-4 and TRBJ2-6): ETGVTQSPTHLIKTRGQQVTLRCSSQSGHNTVSWYQQALGQGPQFIFQYYREEENGRGNFPPRFSGLQFPNYSSELNVNALELDDSALYLCASSRGQGSSRANVLTFGAGSRLTVL.

This clonotype appeared a few times. This chain links TRBV15 with TRBJ1-1; D perhaps matches TRBD1 (6 bases). Germline CDR1 LNHNV, CDR2 YYDKDF (reference sequence). The CDR3 loop spans 15 amino acids. V was shortened by 1 base and J by 4 bases, with 13 bases between the two germline ends. The CDR3 loop is CATSRGQRGTTEAFF. CDR3 nucleotides: TGTGCCACCAGCAGAGGACAGAGGGGGACCACTGAAGCTTTCTTT. Looking up the rest from reference TRBV15 and TRBJ1-1 gives the full variable domain: DAMVIQNPRYQVTQFGKPVTLSCSQTLNHNVMYWYQQKSSQAPKLLFHYYDKDFNNEADTPDNFQSRRPNTSFCFLDIRSPGLGDTAMYLCATSRGQRGTTEAFFGQGTRLTVV.

In its sample, this clonotype was seen a few times. The V and J genes are TRBV10-3 and TRBJ2-1; 9 bases agree with TRBD2. The CDR3 extends over 15 amino acids. V was pared by 8 bases and J by 6 bases, with 11 bases of the junction left unmatched. Germline-derived CDR1 and CDR2 are ENHRY and SYGVKD. CDR3 protein: CAIGEGSGGGNEQFF. The DNA of the CDR3 is TGTGCCATCGGGGAGGGTAGCGGGGGTGGCAATGAGCAGTTCTTC.